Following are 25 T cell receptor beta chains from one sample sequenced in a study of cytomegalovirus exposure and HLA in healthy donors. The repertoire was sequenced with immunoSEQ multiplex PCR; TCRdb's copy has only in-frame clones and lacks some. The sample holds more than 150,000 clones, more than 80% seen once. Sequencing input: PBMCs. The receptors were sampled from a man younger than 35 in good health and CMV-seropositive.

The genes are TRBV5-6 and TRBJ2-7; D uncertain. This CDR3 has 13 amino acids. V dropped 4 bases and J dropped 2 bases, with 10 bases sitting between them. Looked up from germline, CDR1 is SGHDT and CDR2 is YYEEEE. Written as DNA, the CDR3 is TGTGCCAGCAGCCACACTATAACCTACGAGCAGTACTTC. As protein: CASSHTITYEQYF.

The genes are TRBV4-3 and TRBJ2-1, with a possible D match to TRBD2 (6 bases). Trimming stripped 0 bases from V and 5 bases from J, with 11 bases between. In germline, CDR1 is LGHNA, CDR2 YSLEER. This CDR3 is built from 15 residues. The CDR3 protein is CASSQELGGNNEQFF. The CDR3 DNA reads TGCGCCAGCAGCCAAGAGCTAGGAGGGAACAATGAGCAGTTCTTC.

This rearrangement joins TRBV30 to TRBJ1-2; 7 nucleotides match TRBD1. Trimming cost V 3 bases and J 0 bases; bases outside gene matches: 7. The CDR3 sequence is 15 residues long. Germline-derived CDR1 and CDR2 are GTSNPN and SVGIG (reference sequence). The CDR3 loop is CAWRWDSTTNYGYTF. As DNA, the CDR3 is TGTGCCTGGAGGTGGGACAGCACCACTAACTATGGCTACACCTTC.

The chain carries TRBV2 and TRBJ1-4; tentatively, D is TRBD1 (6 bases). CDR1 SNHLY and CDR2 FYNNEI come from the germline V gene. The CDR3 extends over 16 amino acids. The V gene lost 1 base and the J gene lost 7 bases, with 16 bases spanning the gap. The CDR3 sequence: CASSEGSAGDSEKLFF. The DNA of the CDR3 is TGTGCCAGCAGTGAAGGGTCCGCAGGGGATTCTGAAAAACTGTTTTTT.

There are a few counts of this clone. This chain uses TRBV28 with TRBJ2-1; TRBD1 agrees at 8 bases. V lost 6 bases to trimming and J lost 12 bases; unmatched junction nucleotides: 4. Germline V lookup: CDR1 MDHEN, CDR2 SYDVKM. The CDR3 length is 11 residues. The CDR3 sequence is CASRTGTGQFF. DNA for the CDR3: TGTGCCAGCAGGACAGGGACAGGGCAGTTCTTC.

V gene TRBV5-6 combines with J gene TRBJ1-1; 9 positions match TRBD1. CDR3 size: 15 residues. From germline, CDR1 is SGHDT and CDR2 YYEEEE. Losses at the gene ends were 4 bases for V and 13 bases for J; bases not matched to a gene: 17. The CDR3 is CASSKRVVGTGLGFF. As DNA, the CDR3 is TGTGCCAGCAGCAAGAGAGTCGTCGGGACAGGGCTGGGTTTCTTT.

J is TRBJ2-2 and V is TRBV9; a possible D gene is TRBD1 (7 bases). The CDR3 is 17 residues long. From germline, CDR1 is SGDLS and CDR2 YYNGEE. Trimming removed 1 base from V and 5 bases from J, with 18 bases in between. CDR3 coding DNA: TGTGCCAGCAGCGTATCGACAGGGAGGTTTGGGACCGGGGAGCTGTTTTTT. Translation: CASSVSTGRFGTGELFF.

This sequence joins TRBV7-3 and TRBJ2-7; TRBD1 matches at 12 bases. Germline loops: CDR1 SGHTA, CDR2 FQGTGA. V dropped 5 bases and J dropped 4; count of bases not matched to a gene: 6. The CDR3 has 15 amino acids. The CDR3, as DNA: TGTGCCAGCAGCGTCGGGACAGGGGGCAGGTACGAGCAGTACTTC. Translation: CASSVGTGGRYEQYF.

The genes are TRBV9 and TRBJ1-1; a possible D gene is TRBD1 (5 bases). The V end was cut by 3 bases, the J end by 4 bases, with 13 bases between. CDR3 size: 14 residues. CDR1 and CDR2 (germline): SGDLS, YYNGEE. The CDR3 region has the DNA TGTGCCAGCAGCGGTAGTCTAAGGGGCACTGAAGCTTTCTTT. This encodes CASSGSLRGTEAFF.

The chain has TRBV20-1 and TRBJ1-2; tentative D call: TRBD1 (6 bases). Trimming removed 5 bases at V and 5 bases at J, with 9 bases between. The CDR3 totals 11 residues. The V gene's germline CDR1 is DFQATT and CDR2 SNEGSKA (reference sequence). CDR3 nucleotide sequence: TGCAGTGCTCAGGGGTGGTATGGCTACACCTTC. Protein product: CSAQGWYGYTF.

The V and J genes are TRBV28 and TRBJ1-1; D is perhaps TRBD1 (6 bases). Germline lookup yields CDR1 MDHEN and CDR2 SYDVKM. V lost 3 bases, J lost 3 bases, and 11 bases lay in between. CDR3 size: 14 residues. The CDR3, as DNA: TGTGCCAGCAGTTTGGACAGAACGTACACTGAAGCTTTCTTT. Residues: CASSLDRTYTEAFF.

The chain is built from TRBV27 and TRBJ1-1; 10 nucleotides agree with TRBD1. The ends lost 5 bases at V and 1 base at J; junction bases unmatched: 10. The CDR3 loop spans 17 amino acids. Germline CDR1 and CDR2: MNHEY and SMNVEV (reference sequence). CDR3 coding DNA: TGTGCCAGCAGTCTCCCGACAGGGGGCCGGGGGAACACTGAAGCTTTCTTT. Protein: CASSLPTGGRGNTEAFF.

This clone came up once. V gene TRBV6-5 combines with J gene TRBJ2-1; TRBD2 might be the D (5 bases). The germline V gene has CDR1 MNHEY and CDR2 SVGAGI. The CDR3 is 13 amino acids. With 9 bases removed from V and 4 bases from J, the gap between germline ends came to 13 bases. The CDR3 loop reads CASGVAKYNEQFF. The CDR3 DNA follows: TGTGCCAGTGGGGTAGCGAAATACAATGAGCAGTTCTTC.

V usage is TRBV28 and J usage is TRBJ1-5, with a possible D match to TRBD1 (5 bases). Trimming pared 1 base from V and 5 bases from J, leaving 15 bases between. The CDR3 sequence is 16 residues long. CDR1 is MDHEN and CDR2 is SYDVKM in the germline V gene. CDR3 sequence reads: CASSLYRVRVDQPQHF. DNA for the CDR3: TGTGCCAGCAGTTTATATCGCGTCAGGGTTGATCAGCCCCAGCATTTT.

The CDR3 spells CSVGRDGEQYF. The CDR3 bases are TGCAGCGTTGGGAGGGATGGCGAGCAGTACTTC. The rearrangement links TRBV29-1 to TRBJ2-7; possibly TRBD2 for D (6 bases). The CDR3 extends over 11 amino acids. V was pared by 4 bases and J by 6 bases, with 10 bases between. Germline V gene sequence: CDR1 SQVTM, CDR2 ANQGSEA.

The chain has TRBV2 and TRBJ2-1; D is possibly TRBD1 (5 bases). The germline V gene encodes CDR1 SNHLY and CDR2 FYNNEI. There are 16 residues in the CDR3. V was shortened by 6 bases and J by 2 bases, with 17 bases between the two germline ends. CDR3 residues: CASRPRVGLTYNEQFF. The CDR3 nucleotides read TGTGCCAGCAGACCCAGGGTCGGCTTGACCTACAATGAGCAGTTCTTC.

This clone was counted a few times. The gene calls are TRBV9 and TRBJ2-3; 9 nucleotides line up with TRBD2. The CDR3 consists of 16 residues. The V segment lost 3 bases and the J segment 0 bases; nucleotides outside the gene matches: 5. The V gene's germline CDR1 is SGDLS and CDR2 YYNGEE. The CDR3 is CASSDRLAASTDTQYF. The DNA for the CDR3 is TGTGCCAGCAGCGACCGACTAGCGGCGAGCACAGATACGCAGTATTTT.

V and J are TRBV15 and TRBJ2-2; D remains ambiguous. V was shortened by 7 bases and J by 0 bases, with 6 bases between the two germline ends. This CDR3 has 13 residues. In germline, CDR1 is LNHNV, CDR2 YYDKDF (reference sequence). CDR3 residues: CATTLSNTGELFF. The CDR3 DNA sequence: TGTGCCACCACTCTTTCGAACACCGGGGAGCTGTTTTTT. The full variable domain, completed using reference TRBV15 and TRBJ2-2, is DAMVIQNPRYQVTQFGKPVTLSCSQTLNHNVMYWYQQKSSQAPKLLFHYYDKDFNNEADTPDNFQSRRPNTSFCFLDIRSPGLGDTAMYLCATTLSNTGELFFGEGSRLTVL.

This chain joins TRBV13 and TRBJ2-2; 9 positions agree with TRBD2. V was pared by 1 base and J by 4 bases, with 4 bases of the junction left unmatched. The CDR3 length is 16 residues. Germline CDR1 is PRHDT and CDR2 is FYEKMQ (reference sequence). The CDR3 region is CASSLELAGATGELFF. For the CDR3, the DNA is TGTGCCAGCAGCTTAGAATTAGCGGGAGCCACCGGGGAGCTGTTTTTT.

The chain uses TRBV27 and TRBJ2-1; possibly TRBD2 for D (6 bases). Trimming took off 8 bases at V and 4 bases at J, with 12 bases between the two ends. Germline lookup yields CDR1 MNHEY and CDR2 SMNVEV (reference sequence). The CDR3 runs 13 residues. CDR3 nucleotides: TGTGCCAGCGCTTATAGCGGATACAATGAGCAGTTCTTC. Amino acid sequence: CASAYSGYNEQFF.

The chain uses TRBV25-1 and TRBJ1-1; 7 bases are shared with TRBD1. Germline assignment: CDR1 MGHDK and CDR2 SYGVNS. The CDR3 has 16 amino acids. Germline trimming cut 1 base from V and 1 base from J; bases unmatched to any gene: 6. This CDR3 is CASSESLRTGNTEAFF. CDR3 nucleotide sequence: TGTGCCAGCAGTGAATCTTTGAGGACAGGGAACACTGAAGCTTTCTTT.

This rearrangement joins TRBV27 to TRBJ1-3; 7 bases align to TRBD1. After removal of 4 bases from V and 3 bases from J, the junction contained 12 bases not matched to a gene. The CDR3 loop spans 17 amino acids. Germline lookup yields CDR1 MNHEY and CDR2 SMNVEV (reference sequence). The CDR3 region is CASSSPPVDRVGNTIYF. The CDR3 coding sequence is TGTGCCAGCAGTTCCCCCCCGGTAGACAGGGTTGGAAACACCATATATTTT.

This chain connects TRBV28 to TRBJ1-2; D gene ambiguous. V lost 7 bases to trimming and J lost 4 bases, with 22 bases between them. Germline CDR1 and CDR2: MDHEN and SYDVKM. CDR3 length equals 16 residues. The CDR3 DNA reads TGTGCCAGCATACCGCACGAGGCCGCTATCTCCTATGGCTACACCTTC. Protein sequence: CASIPHEAAISYGYTF.

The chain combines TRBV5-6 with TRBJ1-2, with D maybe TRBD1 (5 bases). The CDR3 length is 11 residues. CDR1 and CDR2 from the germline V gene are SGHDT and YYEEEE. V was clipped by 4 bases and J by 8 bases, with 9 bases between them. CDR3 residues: CASSLGVGYTF. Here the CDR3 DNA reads TGTGCCAGCAGCCTAGGGGTCGGCTACACCTTC.

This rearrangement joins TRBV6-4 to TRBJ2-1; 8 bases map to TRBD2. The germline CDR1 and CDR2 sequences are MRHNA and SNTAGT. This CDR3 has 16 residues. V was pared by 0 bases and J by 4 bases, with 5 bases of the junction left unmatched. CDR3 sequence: CASSDSGGRTYNEQFF. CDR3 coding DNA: TGTGCCAGCAGTGACTCAGGCGGGAGGACGTACAATGAGCAGTTCTTC.